This is a list of T cell receptor beta chains from one sample in a study of Tregs in tolerant kidney transplant recipients. The method was immunoSEQ multiplex PCR; TCRdb's version includes in-frame clones alone and lacks a portion of them. Here the sample spans roughly 250,000 clones, roughly four fifths being singletons. Sequenced input: CD4+ T cells from blood. Receptors were obtained from a human donor in good health. The CDR3 runs from the conserved cysteine through the conserved F or W. A D gene is named only where the DNA matches it firmly. Expanded clones get a size class; other rows say once, few or many, or leave the size out.

j_gene: TRBJ1-3
d_gene: TRBD1
v_gene: TRBV13
abundance: .
CDR3aa: CASSRNRDRFVNTIYF
CDR3nt: TGTGCCAGCAGCCGGAACCGGGACAGGTTTGTGAACACCATATATTTT

j_gene: TRBJ2-3
d_gene: .
v_gene: TRBV5-4
abundance: .
CDR3aa: CASSLGRGPDTQYF
CDR3nt: TGTGCCAGCAGCTTGGGCAGGGGCCCAGATACGCAGTATTTT

j_gene: TRBJ2-5
d_gene: .
v_gene: TRBV21-1
abundance: .
CDR3aa: CASSKKSRGTTQETQYF
CDR3nt: TGTGCCAGCAGCAAAAAAAGTAGAGGGACCACCCAAGAGACCCAGTACTTC

j_gene: TRBJ2-7
d_gene: TRBD2
v_gene: TRBV5-4
abundance: .
CDR3aa: CASSLGRLAGERGYEQYF
CDR3nt: TGTGCCAGCAGCTTGGGTCGACTAGCGGGAGAACGGGGCTACGAGCAGTACTTC

j_gene: TRBJ2-2
d_gene: .
v_gene: TRBV5-1
abundance: few
CDR3aa: CASRHIIPGNTGELFF
CDR3nt: TGCGCCAGCCGCCATATTATCCCTGGTAACACCGGGGAGCTGTTTTTT

j_gene: TRBJ2-7
d_gene: TRBD1
v_gene: TRBV6-6
abundance: .
CDR3aa: CASSYSPGQKEQYF
CDR3nt: TGTGCCAGCAGTTACTCCCCGGGACAGAAAGAGCAGTACTTC

j_gene: TRBJ1-3
d_gene: TRBD1
v_gene: TRBV5-1
abundance: .
CDR3aa: CASSLDGTGGGNTIYF
CDR3nt: TGCGCCAGCAGCTTGGACGGGACAGGAGGGGGAAACACCATATATTTT

j_gene: TRBJ2-4
d_gene: TRBD1
v_gene: TRBV10-3
abundance: .
CDR3aa: CAISGQGASKNIQYF
CDR3nt: TGTGCCATCAGTGGGCAGGGGGCCAGCAAAAACATTCAGTACTTC

j_gene: TRBJ2-4
d_gene: .
v_gene: TRBV10-1
abundance: few
CDR3aa: CASSDGEGLAKNIQYF
CDR3nt: TGCGCCAGCAGTGACGGAGAGGGGCTAGCCAAAAACATTCAGTACTTC

j_gene: TRBJ2-1
d_gene: .
v_gene: TRBV5-1
abundance: .
CDR3aa: CASSLGTPAVNEQFF
CDR3nt: TGCGCCAGCAGCTTGGGGACTCCGGCTGTAAATGAGCAGTTCTTC

j_gene: TRBJ2-7
d_gene: TRBD1
v_gene: TRBV18
abundance: .
CDR3aa: CASSLTSGGPYQQYF
CDR3nt: TGTGCCAGCTCACTCACCTCAGGGGGCCCCTACCAGCAGTACTTC

j_gene: TRBJ2-7
d_gene: TRBD1
v_gene: TRBV6-5
abundance: few
CDR3aa: CASSGTGLSYEQYF
CDR3nt: TGTGCCAGCAGTGGGACAGGCCTCTCCTACGAGCAGTACTTC

j_gene: TRBJ1-2
d_gene: TRBD1
v_gene: TRBV5-1
abundance: .
CDR3aa: CASSRGTGGPNYGYTF
CDR3nt: TGCGCCAGCAGCCGGGGGACAGGCGGACCTAACTATGGCTACACCTTC